A single sample is the source of the 19 T cell receptor beta chains below, sequenced in a study of T cells in Graves' hyperthyroidism and ophthalmopathy. Researchers took RNA transcripts and amplified the TCR beta CDR3 regions from them. HTBI primers were used for first-round RT-PCR of the TCR CDR3. TCRdb recomputed calls from the multiplex PCR reads with MiXCR, one row per CDR3 protein. This table holds about half a million distinct CDR3 sequences, less than 25% found once. Material: blood. These receptors all come from a man between 18 and 35 years old with Graves' hyperthyroidism.

This clonotype was picked up many times. The chain combines TRBV12-3 or TRBV12-4 with TRBJ1-1; D gene unclear. V shed 4 bases and J shed 7 bases, with 13 bases lying between them. CDR3 length equals 13 residues. The DNA for the CDR3 is TGTGCCAGCAGTTCGTCCACCTTCAGTGAAGCTTTCTTT. Protein sequence: CASSSSTFSEAFF.

The chain recombines TRBV29-1 with TRBJ2-5; 7 bases map to TRBD1. The V gene end was trimmed by 3 bases and the J gene end by 5 bases; junction bases not matched to a gene: 6. Germline V gives CDR1 SQVTM, CDR2 ANQGSEA. This CDR3 is built from 13 residues. CDR3 protein: CSVDIGGWETQYF. The CDR3 nucleotides read TGCAGCGTTGATATAGGGGGCTGGGAGACCCAGTACTTC.

A note on this clonotype: Since no conserved phenylalanine or tryptophan closes the CDR3, a read error is the likely cause. The rearrangement joins TRBV24-1 to TRBJ2-5; weak D call: TRBD1 (7 bases). CDR3 length: 16 amino acids. Between the trimmed V and J ends, which lost 3 bases and 5 bases, there was a span of 18 bases. Germline CDR1 is KGHDR and CDR2 is SFDVKD. The CDR3, as DNA: TGTGCCACCAGTGATGAGGCAGGGGGGTCTGGTGAGACCCAGTACTCC. This encodes CATSDEAGGSGETQYS.

The chain has TRBV6-1 and TRBJ2-7; D unclear. Germline V lookup: CDR1 MNHNS, CDR2 SASEGT. The CDR3 is made up of 13 amino acids. Deletions cut 7 bases from V and 2 bases from J, with 12 bases between. For the CDR3, the DNA is TGTGCCAGCAAATCCAGTCTAACCTACGAGCAGTACTTC. Amino acids: CASKSSLTYEQYF.

This clonotype was recorded at least ten times. The chain is built from TRBV12-3 or TRBV12-4 and TRBJ1-5; 7 bases are shared with TRBD1. The CDR3 contains 15 residues. With 6 bases clipped from V and 6 bases from J, the junction kept 11 bases outside the gene matches. CDR3: CASSSQGGGGQPQHF. CDR3 nucleotide sequence: TGTGCCAGCAGCTCCCAAGGGGGCGGTGGTCAGCCCCAGCATTTT.

This clonotype occurred many times. This chain joins TRBV2 and TRBJ2-5; TRBD1 matches 9 bases. Losses at the gene ends were 5 bases for V and 2 bases for J; bases not matched to a gene: 6. The germline CDR1 and CDR2 sequences are SNHLY and FYNNEI. CDR3 length: 15 amino acids. The CDR3 coding sequence is TGTGCCAGCAGTCCCGACAGGGGGGTTCAAGAGACCCAGTACTTC. Translating gives CASSPDRGVQETQYF.

This clonotype showed up many times. The chain is built from TRBV19 and TRBJ1-5; possible D gene TRBD1, 5 bases. Trimming removed 6 bases at V and 2 bases at J, with 11 bases between. The germline gives CDR1 LNHDA, CDR2 SQIVND (reference sequence). This CDR3 is built from 14 residues. The CDR3 reads CASRGRGGNQPQHF. The CDR3 coding sequence is TGTGCCAGTAGGGGACGCGGGGGCAATCAGCCCCAGCATTTT.

The chain is built from TRBV28 and TRBJ1-1; the match to TRBD1 covers 10 bases. V shed 6 bases, J shed 8 bases, and the junction held 9 bases outside the gene matches. This CDR3 is 14 amino acids long. Germline CDR1 MDHEN, CDR2 SYDVKM. The CDR3 bases are TGTGCCAGCAGCCCCTGGGACAGGGGACGAGAAGCTTTCTTT. This encodes CASSPWDRGREAFF.

Many counts were recorded for this clonotype. The chain is built from TRBV6-2 or TRBV6-3 and TRBJ2-2; D unclear. The CDR3 spans 14 residues. Trimming took off 6 bases at V and 0 bases at J, with 8 bases between the two ends. Germline V gene lookup returns CDR1 MNHEY and CDR2 SVGEGT. The CDR3 sequence: CASSPFANTGELFF. The CDR3 DNA is TGTGCCAGCAGCCCCTTCGCGAACACCGGGGAGCTGTTTTTT.

There are many counts of this clonotype. The chain carries TRBV2 and TRBJ2-5; TRBD2 is a possible D gene (6 bases). Trimming pared 7 bases from V and 7 bases from J, leaving 28 bases between. Germline values: CDR1 SNHLY, CDR2 FYNNEI. The CDR3 covers 17 residues. The CDR3 is CASISGTDLGDSGTQYF. The DNA of the CDR3 is TGTGCCAGCATCTCCGGGACGGACCTCGGGGACTCCGGGACCCAGTACTTC.

This clonotype was recorded many times. This chain connects TRBV28 to TRBJ1-2, with TRBD1 matching over 8 bases. Germline CDR1 MDHEN, CDR2 SYDVKM. The ends lost 7 bases at V and 8 bases at J; junction bases unmatched: 9. The CDR3 extends over 13 amino acids. Here the CDR3 DNA reads TGTGCCAGCAACTCGGACAGGGCATGGGGCTACACCTTC. Its translation: CASNSDRAWGYTF.

This chain links TRBV20-1 with TRBJ2-7; D is perhaps TRBD1 (6 bases). Deletions cut 1 base from V and 10 bases from J, with 11 bases between. This CDR3 has 11 residues. CDR1 DFQATT and CDR2 SNEGSKA come from the germline V gene (reference sequence). The CDR3 region is CSARGQGPQYF. CDR3 DNA sequence: TGCAGTGCTAGAGGGCAGGGGCCCCAGTACTTC.

This clonotype was observed at least ten times. The V and J genes are TRBV6-1 and TRBJ1-1, with D perhaps TRBD1 (5 bases). Germline CDR1 is MNHNS and CDR2 is SASEGT. V shed 3 bases and J shed 10 bases, with 18 bases lying between them. The CDR3 runs to 14 residues. The CDR3 region is CASSDPGHLVGAFF. CDR3 nucleotide sequence: TGTGCCAGCAGTGATCCAGGGCACCTAGTCGGAGCTTTCTTT.

The sample holds many counts of this clonotype. This sequence joins TRBV29-1 and TRBJ2-5; 11 bases line up with TRBD2. V dropped 0 bases and J dropped 2; count of bases not matched to a gene: 8. Germline V gives CDR1 SQVTM, CDR2 ANQGSEA. The CDR3 totals 17 residues. DNA of the CDR3: TGCAGCGTTGAAGATCCGACTAGCGGGGCCCTTCAAGAGACCCAGTACTTC. It specifies CSVEDPTSGALQETQYF.

In this sample, this clonotype turned up a few times. This chain joins TRBV7-3 and TRBJ2-5; 9 bases fit TRBD2. This CDR3 contains 17 residues. With V trimmed by 1 base and J by 1 base, 7 bases remained unmatched. Germline CDR1 reads SGHTA; CDR2 reads FQGTGA. CDR3 sequence reads: CASSLRVAGGPQETQYF. As DNA, the CDR3 is TGTGCCAGCAGCTTAAGAGTTGCGGGGGGGCCCCAAGAGACCCAGTACTTC. The whole variable domain, filled in from reference TRBV7-3 and TRBJ2-5, reads GAGVSQTPSNKVTEKGKYVELRCDPISGHTALYWYRQSLGQGPEFLIYFQGTGAADDSGLPNDRFFAVRPEGSVSTLKIQRTERGDSAVYLCASSLRVAGGPQETQYFGPGTRLLVL.

This sequence joins TRBV4-1 and TRBJ1-5, with 7 bases aligning to TRBD1. The CDR3 totals 16 residues. After removal of 3 bases from V and 2 bases from J, the junction contained 7 bases not matched to a gene. CDR1 and CDR2 (germline): MGHRA, YSYEKL. CDR3 bases: TGCGCCAGCAGCCACGGACAGGCAAGGGGCAATCAGCCCCAGCATTTT. Translated: CASSHGQARGNQPQHF.

This clonotype was detected ten times or more. This chain connects TRBV10-3 to TRBJ2-7; TRBD2 matches 7 bases. The germline V gene encodes CDR1 ENHRY and CDR2 SYGVKD. This CDR3 is built from 18 residues. The trim removed 2 bases at V and 4 bases at J, leaving 17 bases unmatched. CDR3 sequence: CAISETFIRVGRAYEQYF. The CDR3 bases are TGTGCCATCAGTGAGACTTTCATCCGGGTAGGGAGGGCATACGAGCAGTACTTC.

This clonotype has at least ten counts. This chain joins TRBV28 and TRBJ1-2; D is undetermined. Per the germline V gene, CDR1 is MDHEN and CDR2 is SYDVKM. The CDR3 consists of 13 residues. With 4 bases removed from V and 4 bases from J, the gap between germline ends came to 10 bases. CDR3 sequence (DNA): TGTGCCAGCAGTTCCAGGCTAAGCTATGGCTACACCTTC. It yields the protein CASSSRLSYGYTF.

This clonotype was counted between two and nine times. The chain carries TRBV4-1 and TRBJ1-5; D might be TRBD1 (5 bases). V dropped 1 base and J dropped 1 base, with 14 bases sitting between them. The germline V gene encodes CDR1 MGHRA and CDR2 YSYEKL. CDR3 length: 17 amino acids. CDR3 amino acids: CASSQVQGGVSNQPQHF. CDR3 coding DNA: TGCGCCAGCAGCCAAGTGCAGGGAGGGGTCAGCAATCAGCCCCAGCATTTT.